Sequencing of this T cell receptor (beta chain) was carried out in a study of control samples from healthy donors and cancer patients. The table came from immunoSEQ multiplex PCR; TCRdb's copy has only in-frame clones and leaves some out. Of 77,000 or so clones listed, 75% to 95% are singletons. Specimen: blood. This TCR came from a man aged 25-45 years in good health.

This chain's CDR3 is CASSPKRGDEQYF. The CDR3 DNA reads TGTGCCAGCAGCCCGAAGCGGGGAGACGAGCAGTACTTC. The rearrangement joins TRBV7-2 to TRBJ2-7, with 7 bases that match TRBD2. V lost 5 bases and J lost 5; bases outside the gene matches: 6. The CDR3 is 13 amino acids. Germline values: CDR1 SGHTA, CDR2 FQGNSA.